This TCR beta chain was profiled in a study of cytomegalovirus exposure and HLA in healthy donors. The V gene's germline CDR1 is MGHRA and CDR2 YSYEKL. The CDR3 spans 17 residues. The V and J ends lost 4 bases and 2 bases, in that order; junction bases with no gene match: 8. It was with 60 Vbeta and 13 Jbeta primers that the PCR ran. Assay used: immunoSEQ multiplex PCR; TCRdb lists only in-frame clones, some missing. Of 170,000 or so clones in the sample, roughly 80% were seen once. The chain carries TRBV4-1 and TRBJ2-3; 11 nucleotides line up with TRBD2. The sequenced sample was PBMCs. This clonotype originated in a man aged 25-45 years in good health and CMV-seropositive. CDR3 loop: CASSPGLAASPTDTQYF. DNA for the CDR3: TGCGCCAGCAGCCCGGGACTAGCGGCCTCCCCCACAGATACGCAGTATTTT.